Described below is a single T cell receptor (beta chain) sequence and its context. Its antigen remains unknown. The data belong to a study of cytomegalovirus exposure and HLA in healthy donors. Study outcomes and limitations: Cytomegalovirus association was assigned to around 150 TCR beta chains.

Generated by immunoSEQ multiplex PCR, the TCRdb table keeps only in-frame clones and is missing some. The sample includes 150,000 to 200,000 clones, approximately 82% of them seen just once. The CDR3 has 16 residues. The junction had 14 bases not matched to a gene; V was cut back by 6 bases and J by 5 bases. CDR1 and CDR2 (germline): MDHEN, SYDVKM. The sample taken for sequencing was PBMCs. The origin of this receptor is a woman between 25 and 40 years old in good health and CMV-seropositive. This chain joins TRBV28 and TRBJ2-7; the match to TRBD1 covers 9 bases. The CDR3 coding sequence is TGTGCCAGCAGCCCGCCTGGGACAGGGTCAATCCACGAGCAGTACTTC. Its translation is CASSPPGTGSIHEQYF.